Here is one TCR beta chain with its context. This sample was included in a study of blood T cell repertoires in COVID-19. Study at large: Specimens from acute and convalescent COVID-19 originated in the United States, Italy and Spain. T cells, B-cell-depleted T cells, or PBMCs supplied cDNA or gDNA.

Germline V gene data show CDR1 as SEHNR and CDR2 as FQNEAQ (reference sequence). Trimming took 7 bases from V and 8 from J, leaving 17 bases between them. The CDR3 is 13 residues long. Per the original data handling: How many nucleated cells were present was estimated from reference gene primer amplification. Assay: immunoSEQ multiplex PCR; the TCRdb copy retains only in-frame clones and omits some. The DNA was the basis for D and trimming; V, J and clone size are from that table. The sample includes about 60,000 clones, just under 80% of them seen just once. V usage is TRBV7-9 and J usage is TRBJ1-1, with D tentatively TRBD1 (5 bases). Sample: peripheral blood. This clonotype originated in a human donor in a cohort sampled during active COVID-19. As DNA, the CDR3 is TGTGCCAGCACTCCACTCCCCGGGGGGGAAGCTTTCTTT. Encoded protein: CASTPLPGGEAFF.